The text below deals with one TCR beta chain. Antigen: not known. The sample is drawn from a study of blood T cells in healthy people across ages. Study results and limitations: Relative to aged donors, long-lived donors carried more naive CD4+ cells and displayed higher diversity.

CDR3 size: 14 residues. The germline CDR1 and CDR2 sequences are SGHRS and YFSETQ. V trimming: 2 bases; J trimming: 4 bases; junction bases outside the gene matches: 3. Primed by a sample-barcoded 5' primer and a J-beta primer mix, a second PCR proceeded for about 6 to 12 cycles. Every individual sample yielded 2.5 million or more paired-end reads (each containing CDR3). Each CDR3 protein is one row after TCRdb ran MiXCR on the 5' RACE reads. The sample has fewer than 700,000 distinct CDR3 sequences, 40% to 45% seen once. Every participating donor contributed approximately 9.5 milliliters of peripheral blood through a draw. Per sample, extraction of total RNA gave at least 6 micrograms in every case.

Sequencing was carried out using blood. The chain employs TRBV5-1 and TRBJ2-1; 7 nucleotides agree with TRBD1. The receptor's source is an elderly man in good health. The CDR3 spells CASSLQGIYNEQFF. In nucleotides, the CDR3 is TGCGCCAGCAGCTTACAGGGGATTTACAATGAGCAGTTCTTC. Filled out from reference TRBV5-1 and TRBJ2-1, the complete variable domain reads KAGVTQTPRYLIKTRGQQVTLSCSPISGHRSVSWYQQTPGQGLQFLFEYFSETQRNKGNFPGRFSGRQFSNSRSEMNVSTLELGDSALYLCASSLQGIYNEQFFGPGTRLTVL.